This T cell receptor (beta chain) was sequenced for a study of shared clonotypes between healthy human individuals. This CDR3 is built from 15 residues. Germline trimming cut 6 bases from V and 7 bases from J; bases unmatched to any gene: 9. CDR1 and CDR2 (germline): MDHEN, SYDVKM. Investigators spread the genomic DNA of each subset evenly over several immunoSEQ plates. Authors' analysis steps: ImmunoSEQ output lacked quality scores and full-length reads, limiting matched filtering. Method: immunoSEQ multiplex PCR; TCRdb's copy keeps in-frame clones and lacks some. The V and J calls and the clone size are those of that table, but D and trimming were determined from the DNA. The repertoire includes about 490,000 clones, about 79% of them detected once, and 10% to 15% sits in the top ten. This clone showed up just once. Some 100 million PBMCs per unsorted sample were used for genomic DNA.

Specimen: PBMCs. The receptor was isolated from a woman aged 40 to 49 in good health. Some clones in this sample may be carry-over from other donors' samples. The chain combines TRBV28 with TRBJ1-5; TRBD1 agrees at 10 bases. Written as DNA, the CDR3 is TGTGCCAGCAGCCGAGACAGGGGGCGAGGCCAGCCCCAGCATTTT. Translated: CASSRDRGRGQPQHF.